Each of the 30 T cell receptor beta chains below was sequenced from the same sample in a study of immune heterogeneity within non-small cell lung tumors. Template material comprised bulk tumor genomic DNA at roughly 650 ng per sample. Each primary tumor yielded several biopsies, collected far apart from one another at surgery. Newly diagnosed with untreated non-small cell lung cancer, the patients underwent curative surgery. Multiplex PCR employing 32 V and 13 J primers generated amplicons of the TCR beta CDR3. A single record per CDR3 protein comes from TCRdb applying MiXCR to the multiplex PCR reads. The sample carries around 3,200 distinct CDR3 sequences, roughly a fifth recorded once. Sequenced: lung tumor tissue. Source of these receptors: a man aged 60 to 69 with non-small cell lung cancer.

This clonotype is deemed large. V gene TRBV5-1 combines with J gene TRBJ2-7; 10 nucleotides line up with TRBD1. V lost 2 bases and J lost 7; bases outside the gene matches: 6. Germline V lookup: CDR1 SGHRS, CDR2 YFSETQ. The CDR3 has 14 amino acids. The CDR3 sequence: CASSFDRGLGEQYF. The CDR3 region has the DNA TGCGCCAGCAGCTTCGACAGGGGGCTGGGGGAGCAGTACTTC.

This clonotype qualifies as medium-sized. The CDR3 DNA is TGTGCCAGCAGTTACACAAGAGATACGCAGTATTTT. It yields the protein CASSYTRDTQYF. This chain joins TRBV6-2 or TRBV6-3 and TRBJ2-3; D is uncertain. The germline V and J ends were trimmed by 2 bases and 5 bases, with 5 bases remaining between them. Germline V CDR1 and CDR2: MNHEY, SVGEGT. The CDR3 is 12 amino acids.

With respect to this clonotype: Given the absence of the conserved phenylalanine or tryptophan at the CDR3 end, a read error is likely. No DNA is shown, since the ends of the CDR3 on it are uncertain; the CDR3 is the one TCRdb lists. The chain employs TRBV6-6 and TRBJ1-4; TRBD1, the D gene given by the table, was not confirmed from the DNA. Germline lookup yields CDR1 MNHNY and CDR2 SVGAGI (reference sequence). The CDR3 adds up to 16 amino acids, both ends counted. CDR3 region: CASSYSTGRSDEKPFS.

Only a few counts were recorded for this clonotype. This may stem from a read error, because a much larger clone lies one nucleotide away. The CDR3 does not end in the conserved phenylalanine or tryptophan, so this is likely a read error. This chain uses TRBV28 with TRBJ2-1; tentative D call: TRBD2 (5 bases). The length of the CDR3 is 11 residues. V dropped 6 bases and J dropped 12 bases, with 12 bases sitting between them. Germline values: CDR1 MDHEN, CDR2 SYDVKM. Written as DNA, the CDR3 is TGTGCCAGCAGCTCGGCGGGTGTGCAGTTCTTA. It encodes CASSSAGVQFL.

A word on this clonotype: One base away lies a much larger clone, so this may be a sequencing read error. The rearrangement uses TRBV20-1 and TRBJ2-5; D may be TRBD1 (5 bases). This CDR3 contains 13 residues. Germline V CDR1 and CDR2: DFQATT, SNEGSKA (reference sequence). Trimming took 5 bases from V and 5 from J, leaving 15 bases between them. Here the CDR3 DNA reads TGCAGTGCTGCTGGATCATCAGGGGAGACCCAGTACTTC. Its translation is CSAAGSSGETQYF.

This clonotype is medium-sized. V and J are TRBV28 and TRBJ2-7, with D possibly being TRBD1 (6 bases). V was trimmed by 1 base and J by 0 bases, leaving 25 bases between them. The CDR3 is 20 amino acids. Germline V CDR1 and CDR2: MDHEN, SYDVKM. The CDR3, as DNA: TGTGCCAGCAGTTTATCGTTTGCCACCAGTGGACAGCGGCTCTCCTACGAGCAGTACTTC. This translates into CASSLSFATSGQRLSYEQYF.

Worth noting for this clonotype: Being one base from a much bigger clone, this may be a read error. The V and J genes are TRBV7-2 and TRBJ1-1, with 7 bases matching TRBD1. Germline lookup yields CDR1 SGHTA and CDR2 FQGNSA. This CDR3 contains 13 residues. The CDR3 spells CASSPGQNNEAFF. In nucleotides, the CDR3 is TGTGCCAGCAGCCCGGGACAGAACAATGAAGCTTTCTTT.

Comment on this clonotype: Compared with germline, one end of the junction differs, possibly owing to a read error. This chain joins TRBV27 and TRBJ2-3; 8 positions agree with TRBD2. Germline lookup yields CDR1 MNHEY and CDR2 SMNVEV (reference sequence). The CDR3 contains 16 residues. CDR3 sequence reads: CATTVRGLAGTDTKYF. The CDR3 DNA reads TGTGCCACCACAGTCCGGGGGCTAGCGGGCACAGATACGAAGTATTTT.

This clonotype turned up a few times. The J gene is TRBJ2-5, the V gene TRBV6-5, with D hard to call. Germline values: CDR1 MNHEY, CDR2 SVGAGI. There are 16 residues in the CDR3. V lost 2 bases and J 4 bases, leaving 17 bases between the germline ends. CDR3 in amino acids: CASSYALRDLRETQYF. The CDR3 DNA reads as TGTGCCAGCAGTTACGCCCTTCGAGACCTGAGAGAGACCCAGTACTTC.

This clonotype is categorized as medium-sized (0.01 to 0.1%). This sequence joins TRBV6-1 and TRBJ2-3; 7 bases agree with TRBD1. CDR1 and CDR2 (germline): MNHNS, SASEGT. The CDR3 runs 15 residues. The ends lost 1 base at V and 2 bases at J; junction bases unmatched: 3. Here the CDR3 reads CASSEGTGYTDTQYF. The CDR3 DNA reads TGTGCCAGCAGTGAAGGGACAGGCTACACAGATACGCAGTATTTT.

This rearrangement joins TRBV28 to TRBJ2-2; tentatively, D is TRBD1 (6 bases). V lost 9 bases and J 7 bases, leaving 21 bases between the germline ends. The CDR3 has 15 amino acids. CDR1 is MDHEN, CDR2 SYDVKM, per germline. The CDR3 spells CASIPGQHGVGELFF. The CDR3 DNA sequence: TGTGCCAGTATCCCTGGACAGCACGGGGTCGGGGAGCTGTTTTTT.

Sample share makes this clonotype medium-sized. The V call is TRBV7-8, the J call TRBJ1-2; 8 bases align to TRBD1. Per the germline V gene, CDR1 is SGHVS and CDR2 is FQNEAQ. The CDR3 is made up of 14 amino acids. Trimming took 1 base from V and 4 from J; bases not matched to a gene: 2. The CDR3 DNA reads TGTGCCAGCAGCTTAGGGACAGGGTTCTATGGCTACACCTTC. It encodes CASSLGTGFYGYTF.

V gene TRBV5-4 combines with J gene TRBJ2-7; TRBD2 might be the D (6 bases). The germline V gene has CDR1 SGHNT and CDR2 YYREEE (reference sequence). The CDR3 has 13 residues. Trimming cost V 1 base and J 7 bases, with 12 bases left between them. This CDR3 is CASSLTDAGEQYF. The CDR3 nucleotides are TGTGCCAGCAGCTTGACCGACGCGGGGGAGCAGTACTTC. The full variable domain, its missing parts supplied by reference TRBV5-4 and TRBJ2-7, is ETGVTQSPTHLIKTRGQQVTLRCSSQSGHNTVSWYQQALGQGPQFIFQYYREEENGRGNFPPRFSGLQFPNYSSELNVNALELDDSALYLCASSLTDAGEQYFGPGTRLTVT.

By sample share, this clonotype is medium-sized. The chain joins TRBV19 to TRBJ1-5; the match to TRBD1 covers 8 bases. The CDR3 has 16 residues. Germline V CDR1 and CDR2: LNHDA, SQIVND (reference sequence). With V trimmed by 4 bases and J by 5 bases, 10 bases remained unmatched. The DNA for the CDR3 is TGTGCCAGTAGTAGCCGCGGGGACAGGTGGGATCAGCCCCAGCATTTT. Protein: CASSSRGDRWDQPQHF.

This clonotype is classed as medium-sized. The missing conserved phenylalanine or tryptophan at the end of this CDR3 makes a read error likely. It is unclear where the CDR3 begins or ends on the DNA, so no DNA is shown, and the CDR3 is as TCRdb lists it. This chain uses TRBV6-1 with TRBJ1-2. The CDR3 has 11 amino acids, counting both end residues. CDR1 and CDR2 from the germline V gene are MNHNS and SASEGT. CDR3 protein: CASSSPGLVLL.

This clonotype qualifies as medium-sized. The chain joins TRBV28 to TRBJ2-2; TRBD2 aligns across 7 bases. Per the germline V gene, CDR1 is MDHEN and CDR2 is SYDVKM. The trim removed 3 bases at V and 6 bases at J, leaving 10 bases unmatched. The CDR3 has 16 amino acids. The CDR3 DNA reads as TGTGCCAGCAGTTTGTACCGGACTAGTTTCGCCGGGGAGCTGTTTTTT. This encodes CASSLYRTSFAGELFF. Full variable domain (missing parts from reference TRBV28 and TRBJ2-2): DVKVTQSSRYLVKRTGEKVFLECVQDMDHENMFWYRQDPGLGLRLIYFSYDVKMKEKGDIPEGYSVSREKKERFSLILESASTNQTSMYLCASSLYRTSFAGELFFGEGSRLTVL.

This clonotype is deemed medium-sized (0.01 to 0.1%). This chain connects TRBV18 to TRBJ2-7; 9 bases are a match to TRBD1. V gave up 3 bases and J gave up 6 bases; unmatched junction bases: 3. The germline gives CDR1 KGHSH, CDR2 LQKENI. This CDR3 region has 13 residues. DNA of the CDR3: TGTGCCAGCTCACCCGGACAGGGGCGCGAGCAGTACTTC. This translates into CASSPGQGREQYF.

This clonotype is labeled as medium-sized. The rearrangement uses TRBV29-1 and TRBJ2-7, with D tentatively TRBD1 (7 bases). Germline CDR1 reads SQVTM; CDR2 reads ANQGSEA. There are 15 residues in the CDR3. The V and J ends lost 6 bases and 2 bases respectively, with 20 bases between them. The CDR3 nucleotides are TGCAGCGTGACTAGGGACAGAGAGAATCCCTACGAGCAGTACTTC. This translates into CSVTRDRENPYEQYF.

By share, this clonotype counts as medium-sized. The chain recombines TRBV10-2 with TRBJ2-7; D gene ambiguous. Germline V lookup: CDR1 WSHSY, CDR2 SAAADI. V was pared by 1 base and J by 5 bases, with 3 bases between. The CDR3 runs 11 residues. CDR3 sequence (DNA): TGCGCCAGCAGTGAGTTAGACGAGCAGTACTTC. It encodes CASSELDEQYF.

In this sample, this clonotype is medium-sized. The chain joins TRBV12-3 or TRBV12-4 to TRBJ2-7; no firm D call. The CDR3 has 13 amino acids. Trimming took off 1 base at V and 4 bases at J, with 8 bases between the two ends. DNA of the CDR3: TGTGCCAGCAGTTTAGGACCAAATTACGAGCAGTACTTC. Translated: CASSLGPNYEQYF.

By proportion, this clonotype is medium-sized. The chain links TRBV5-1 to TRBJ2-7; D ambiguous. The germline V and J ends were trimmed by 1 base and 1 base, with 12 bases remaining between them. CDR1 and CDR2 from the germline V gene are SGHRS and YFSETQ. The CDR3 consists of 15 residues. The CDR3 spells CASSLILGLSYEQYF. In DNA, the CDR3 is TGCGCCAGCAGCTTGATACTCGGCCTATCCTACGAGCAGTACTTC.

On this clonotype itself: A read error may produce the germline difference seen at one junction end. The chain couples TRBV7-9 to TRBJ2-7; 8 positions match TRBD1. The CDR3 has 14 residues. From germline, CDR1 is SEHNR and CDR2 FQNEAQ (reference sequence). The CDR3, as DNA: TGTGCAAGCAGTCCCGGACAGGGTGTCGACGAGGAGTACTTC. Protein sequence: CASSPGQGVDEEYF.

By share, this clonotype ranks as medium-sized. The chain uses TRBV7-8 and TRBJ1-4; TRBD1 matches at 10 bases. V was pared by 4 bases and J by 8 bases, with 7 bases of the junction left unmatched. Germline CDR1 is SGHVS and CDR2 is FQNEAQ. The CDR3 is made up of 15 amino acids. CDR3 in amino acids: CASSSLGTGDEKLFF. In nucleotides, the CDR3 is TGTGCCAGCAGCTCCCTTGGGACAGGGGACGAAAAACTGTTTTTT.

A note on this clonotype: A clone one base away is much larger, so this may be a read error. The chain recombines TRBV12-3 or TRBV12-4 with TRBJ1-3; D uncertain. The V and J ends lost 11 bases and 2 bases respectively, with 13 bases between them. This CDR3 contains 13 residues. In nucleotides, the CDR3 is TGTGCCCTTTCCAAGGCCCCTGGAAACACCATATATTTT. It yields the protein CALSKAPGNTIYF.

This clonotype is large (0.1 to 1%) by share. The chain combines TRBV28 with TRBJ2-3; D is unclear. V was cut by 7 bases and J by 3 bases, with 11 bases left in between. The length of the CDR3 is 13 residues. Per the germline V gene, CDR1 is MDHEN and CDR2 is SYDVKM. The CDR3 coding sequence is TGTGCCAGCATTTTGATGGGGACAGATACGCAGTATTTT. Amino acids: CASILMGTDTQYF.

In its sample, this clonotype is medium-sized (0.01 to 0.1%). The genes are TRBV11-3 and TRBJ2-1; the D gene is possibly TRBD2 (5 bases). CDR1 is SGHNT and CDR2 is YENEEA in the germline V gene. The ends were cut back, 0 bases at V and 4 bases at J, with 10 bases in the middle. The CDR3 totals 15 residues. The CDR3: CASSLDGVSYNEQFF. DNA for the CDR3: TGTGCCAGCAGCTTAGACGGGGTCTCATACAATGAGCAGTTCTTC. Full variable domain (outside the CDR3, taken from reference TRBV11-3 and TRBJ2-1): EAGVVQSPRYKIIEKKQPVAFWCNPISGHNTLYWYLQNLGQGPELLIRYENEEAVDDSQLPKDRFSAERLKGVDSTLKIQPAELGDSAVYLCASSLDGVSYNEQFFGPGTRLTVL.

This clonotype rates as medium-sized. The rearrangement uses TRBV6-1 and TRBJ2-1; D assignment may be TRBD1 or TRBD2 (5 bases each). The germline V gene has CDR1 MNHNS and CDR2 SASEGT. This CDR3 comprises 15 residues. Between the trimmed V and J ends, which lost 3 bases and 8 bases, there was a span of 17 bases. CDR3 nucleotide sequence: TGTGCCAGCAGTGACTTCCGGGATCAAGGGGATGAGCAGTTCTTC. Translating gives CASSDFRDQGDEQFF.

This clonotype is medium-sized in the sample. The CDR3 spells CASSQDETRSYSPLHF. The CDR3 DNA is TGCGCCAGCAGCCAAGATGAAACGAGGTCATATTCACCCCTCCACTTT. V is TRBV4-1 and J is TRBJ1-6; no definite D call. The germline CDR1 and CDR2 sequences are MGHRA and YSYEKL. The CDR3 spans 16 residues. The V end was cut by 0 bases, the J end by 8 bases, with 14 bases between.

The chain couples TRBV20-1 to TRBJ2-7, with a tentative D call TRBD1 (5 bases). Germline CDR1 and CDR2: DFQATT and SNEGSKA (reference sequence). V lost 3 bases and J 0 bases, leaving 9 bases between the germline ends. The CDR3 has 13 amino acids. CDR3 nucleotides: TGCAGTGCTAGTGTCCAGGGCTCCTACGAGCAGTACTTC. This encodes CSASVQGSYEQYF.

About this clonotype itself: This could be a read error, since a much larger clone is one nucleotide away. CDR3 in DNA: TGTGCCAGCAGGAAATCTAACATGGCCGATGAGCAGTTCTTC. The encoded protein is CASRKSNMADEQFF. The chain carries TRBV27 and TRBJ2-1; D call uncertain. V was shortened by 6 bases and J by 8 bases, with 17 bases between the two germline ends. The CDR3 contains 14 residues. The germline V gene has CDR1 MNHEY and CDR2 SMNVEV (reference sequence).